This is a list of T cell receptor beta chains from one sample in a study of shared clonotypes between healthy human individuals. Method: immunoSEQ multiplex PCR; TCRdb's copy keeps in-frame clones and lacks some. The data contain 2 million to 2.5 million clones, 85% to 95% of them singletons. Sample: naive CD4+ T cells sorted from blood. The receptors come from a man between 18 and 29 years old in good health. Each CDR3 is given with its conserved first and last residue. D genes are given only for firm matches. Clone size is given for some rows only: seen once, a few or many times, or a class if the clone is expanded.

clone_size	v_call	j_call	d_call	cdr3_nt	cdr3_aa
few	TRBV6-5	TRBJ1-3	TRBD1	TGTGCCAGCAGCGTGACAGGGGCTGGAAACACCATATATTTT	CASSVTGAGNTIYF
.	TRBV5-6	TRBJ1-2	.	TGTGCCAGCAGCTTGGACCCGCTGTTGTATGGCTACACCTTC	CASSLDPLLYGYTF
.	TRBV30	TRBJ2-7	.	TGTGCCTGGAGTGTATCCCCGTCCTACGAGCAGTACTTC	CAWSVSPSYEQYF
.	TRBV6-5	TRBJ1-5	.	TGTGCCAGCAGTTACCGAGGCCAGGGCGATCAGCCCCAGCATTTT	CASSYRGQGDQPQHF
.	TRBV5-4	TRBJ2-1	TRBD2	TGTGCCAGCAGCTCGGGACTAGCGATCCATGAGCAGTTCTTC	CASSSGLAIHEQFF
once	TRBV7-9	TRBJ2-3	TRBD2	TGTGCCAGCAGCCAATTAGCGGGGGGGCTGGATACGCAGTATTTT	CASSQLAGGLDTQYF
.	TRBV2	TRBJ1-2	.	TGTGCCAGCAGTGAAGTAGGAGGGAACAACTATGGCTACACCTTC	CASSEVGGNNYGYTF
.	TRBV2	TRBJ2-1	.	TGTGCCAGCACGGAGCGGAGCTCCTACAATGAGCAGTTCTTC	CASTERSSYNEQFF
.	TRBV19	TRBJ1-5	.	TGTGCCAGTAGGACCGGACAGTCCTCAGGGCCCCAGCATTTT	CASRTGQSSGPQHF
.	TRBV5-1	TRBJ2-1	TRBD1	TGCGCCAGCAGCTTGGGGAAGGGGGCAGGTTCCTACAATGAGCAGTTCTTC	CASSLGKGAGSYNEQFF
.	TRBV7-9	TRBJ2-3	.	TGTGCCACGACGTATGGCACAGATACGCAGTATTTT	CATTYGTDTQYF
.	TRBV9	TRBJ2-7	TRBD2	TGTGCCAGCAGCGGGGGACTAGCGGGAGACATGTACTTC	CASSGGLAGDMYF
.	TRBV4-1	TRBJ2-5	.	TGCGCCAGCAGCCAAGATTTGATCCTGGGGGAGACCCAGTACTTC	CASSQDLILGETQYF
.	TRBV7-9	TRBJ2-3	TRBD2	TGTGCCAGCAGCTTAAAAGCGGGAGACACAGATACGCAGTATTTT	CASSLKAGDTDTQYF
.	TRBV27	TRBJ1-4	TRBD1	TGTGCCAGCAGTTTAGCGGGACAGAGGAATGAAAAACTGTTTTTT	CASSLAGQRNEKLFF
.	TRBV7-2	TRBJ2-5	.	TGTGCCAGCAGCTTGGGCAGCCAAGAGACCCAGTACTTC	CASSLGSQETQYF
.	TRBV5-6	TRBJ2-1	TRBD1	TGTGCCAGCAGCTTGGGGGACAGGGGGCACAATGAGCAGTTCTTC	CASSLGDRGHNEQFF
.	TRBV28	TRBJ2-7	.	TGTGCCAGCAGTCCCCTTGTGGGGGAGCAGTACTTC	CASSPLVGEQYF
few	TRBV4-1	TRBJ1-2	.	TGCGCCAGCAGCCAAGGGCAGGCCGCTAACTATGGCTACACCTTC	CASSQGQAANYGYTF
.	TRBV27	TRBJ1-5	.	TGTGCCAGCAGTTTTTTCGGAGGCAATCAGCCCCAGCATTTT	CASSFFGGNQPQHF
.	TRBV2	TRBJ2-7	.	TGTGCCAGCAGTGAGGTATCTGAGCAGTACTTC	CASSEVSEQYF
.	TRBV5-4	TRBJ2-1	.	TGTGCCAGCAGCTTATACAGGGAGGTGGATGAGCAGTTCTTC	CASSLYREVDEQFF
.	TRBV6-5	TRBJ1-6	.	TGTGCCAGCAGTACCCCAGCGGGACCCCTCCACTTT	CASSTPAGPLHF
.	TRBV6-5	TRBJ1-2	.	TGTGCCAGCAGTTACCGCCTCGGGTCAGGGTGGAATGGCTACACCTTC	CASSYRLGSGWNGYTF
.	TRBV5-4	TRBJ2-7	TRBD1	TGTGCCAGCAGCAAAGGACCGGGACAGACCTACGAGCAGTACTTC	CASSKGPGQTYEQYF
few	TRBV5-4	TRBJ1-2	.	TGTGCCAGCAGCTTGGAGCATAACTATGGCTACACCTTC	CASSLEHNYGYTF
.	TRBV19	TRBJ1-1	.	TGTGCCACCGGCCGGGGAATTGAAGCTTTCTTT	CATGRGIEAFF
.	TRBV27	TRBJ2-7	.	TGTGCCAGCAGTTTGGCAGGGCGAAACTACGAGCAGTACTTC	CASSLAGRNYEQYF
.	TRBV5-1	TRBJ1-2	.	TGCGCCAGCAGACAAGACCAGGGGACCCCTTATGGCTACACCTTC	CASRQDQGTPYGYTF
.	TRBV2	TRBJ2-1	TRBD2	TGTGCCAGCAGTTCCGGGACTAGCGGGGGGGCCGACAATGAGCAGTTCTTC	CASSSGTSGGADNEQFF
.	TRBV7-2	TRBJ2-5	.	TGTGCCAGCAGCTTGGAACGAGGCGAGACCCAGTACTTC	CASSLERGETQYF
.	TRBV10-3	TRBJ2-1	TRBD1	TGTGCCATCAGCACCGGGACAGGCCACGAGCAGTTCTTC	CAISTGTGHEQFF
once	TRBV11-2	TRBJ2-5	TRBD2	TGTGCCAGCAGCTTATCGGGAGGAGGAGAGACCCAGTACTTC	CASSLSGGGETQYF
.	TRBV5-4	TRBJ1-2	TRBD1	TGTGCCAGCAGCTTGGAACAGGGGAACTATGGCTACACCTTC	CASSLEQGNYGYTF
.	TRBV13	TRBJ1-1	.	TGTGCCAGCAGCTTAAACCCACACCCGAACACTGAAGCTTTCTTT	CASSLNPHPNTEAFF
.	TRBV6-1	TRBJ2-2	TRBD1	TGTGCCAGCAGTGAATCGACAGGGACATTAGTGGGGGAGCTGTTTTTT	CASSESTGTLVGELFF
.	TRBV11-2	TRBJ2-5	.	TGTGCCAGCAGCAACGGACAGCAGGAGACCCAGTACTTC	CASSNGQQETQYF
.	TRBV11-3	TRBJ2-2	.	TGTGCCAGCAGCTCCGAAAGGGTTGCCGGGGAGCTGTTTTTT	CASSSERVAGELFF
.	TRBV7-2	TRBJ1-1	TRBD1	TGTGCCAGCAGCTCAGACAGGGCCGTGGGCACTGAAGCTTTCTTT	CASSSDRAVGTEAFF
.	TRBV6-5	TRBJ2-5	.	TGTGCCAGCAGTTACTCAGGGGGAACGGAGACCCAGTACTTC	CASSYSGGTETQYF
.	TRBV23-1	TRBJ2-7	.	TGCGCCAGCAGTCCCGGAGAAAAGGGGGGCGGCCTAAGAATCTACGAGCAGTACTTC	CASSPGEKGGGLRIYEQYF
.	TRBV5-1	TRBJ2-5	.	TGCGCCAGCAGCTTGGAAGGGTACCAAGAGACCCAGTACTTC	CASSLEGYQETQYF
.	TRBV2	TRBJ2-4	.	TGTGCCAGCAGTGACGGCCAGGGAGGCATTCAGTACTTC	CASSDGQGGIQYF
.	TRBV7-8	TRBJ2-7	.	TGTGCCAGCAGCTCAGGTCCCGGCGAGCAGTACTTC	CASSSGPGEQYF
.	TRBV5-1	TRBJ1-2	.	TGCGCCAGCAGCCCGGCGGCAGGCTTGGATGGCTACACCTTC	CASSPAAGLDGYTF
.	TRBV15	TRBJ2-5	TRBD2	TGTGCCACCACGTCACGGTCGACTAGCTTAGGGGAGACCCAGTACTTC	CATTSRSTSLGETQYF
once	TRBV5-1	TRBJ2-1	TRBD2	TGCGCCAGCAAGGGAGGGAGCTCCTACAATGAGCAGTTCTTC	CASKGGSSYNEQFF
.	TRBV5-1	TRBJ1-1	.	TGCGCCAGCAGCTTGGTGGCCAGGGGAGGGACTGAAGCTTTCTTT	CASSLVARGGTEAFF
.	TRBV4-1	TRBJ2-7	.	TGCGCCAGCAGCCAAGGTTATCCAGGGTCCTCCTACGAGCAGTACTTC	CASSQGYPGSSYEQYF
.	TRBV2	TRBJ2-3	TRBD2	TGTGCCAGCAGTTACCTAGCGGGGGGCCTGGATACGCAGTATTTT	CASSYLAGGLDTQYF
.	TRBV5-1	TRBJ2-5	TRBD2	TGCGCCAGCAGCCCTAGCGGGAGGAGGCAAGAGACCCAGTACTTC	CASSPSGRRQETQYF
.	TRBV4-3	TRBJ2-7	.	TGCGCCAGCAGCCAAGATCATGGGGAAGTCGGTTACGAGCAGTACTTC	CASSQDHGEVGYEQYF
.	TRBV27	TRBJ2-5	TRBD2	TGTGCCAGCAGTGCGGGCGGGAGGGTATGGGGAGAGACCCAGTACTTC	CASSAGGRVWGETQYF
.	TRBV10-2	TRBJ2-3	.	TGCGCCAGCACCCCGGGACAAACCTACACAGATACGCAGTATTTT	CASTPGQTYTDTQYF